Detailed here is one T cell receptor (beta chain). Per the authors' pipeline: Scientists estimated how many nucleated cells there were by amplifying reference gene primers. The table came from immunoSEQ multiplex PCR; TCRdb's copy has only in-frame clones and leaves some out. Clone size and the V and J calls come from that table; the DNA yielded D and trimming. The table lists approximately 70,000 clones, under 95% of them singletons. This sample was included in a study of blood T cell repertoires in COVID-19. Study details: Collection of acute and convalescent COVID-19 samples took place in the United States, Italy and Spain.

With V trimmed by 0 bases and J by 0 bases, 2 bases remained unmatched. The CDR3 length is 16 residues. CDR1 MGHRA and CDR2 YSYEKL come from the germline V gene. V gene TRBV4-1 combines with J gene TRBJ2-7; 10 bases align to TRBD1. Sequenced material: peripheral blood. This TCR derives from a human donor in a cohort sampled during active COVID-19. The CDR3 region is CASSQDWTGGSYEQYF. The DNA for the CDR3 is TGCGCCAGCAGCCAAGATTGGACAGGGGGCTCCTACGAGCAGTACTTC.